This entry describes one TCR beta chain. Time point: pretreatment peripheral blood. With 6 bases removed from V and 4 bases from J, the gap between germline ends came to 18 bases. CDR1 MDHEN and CDR2 SYDVKM come from the germline V gene. The CDR3 has 15 amino acids. The data are from a study of PD-L1 blockade in urothelial cancer. Study-level information: Patients went on atezolizumab in about 2014, receiving 1,200 mg intravenously every 3 weeks. Male sex and bladder-origin urothelial cancer were recorded for about 85% of the roughly 30 patients. From 0 to 3 prior chemotherapy regimens had been given to the patients. T cell content in blood samples showed a median of about 140,000.

Using immunoSEQ multiplex PCR, the repertoire was profiled, and TCRdb retains in-frame clones only, with some absent. Here the sample spans 70,000 to 75,000 clones, roughly nine tenths being singletons. The clonotype originates from a man aged 65 to 85 with urothelial cancer. The chain has TRBV28 and TRBJ1-2; the D gene is possibly TRBD1 (6 bases). The specimen was PBMCs, collected around atezolizumab (anti-PD-L1) treatment. The CDR3 nucleotides read TGTGCCAGCAGACCAACAGACAGGCTTGGCTATGGCTACACCTTC. This encodes CASRPTDRLGYGYTF.